Included here is one T cell receptor (beta chain) sequence, with context. This entry comes from a study of siplizumab effects on memory and regulatory T cells. Each sample had 80,000 to 100,000 TCR templates assayed. The assay was immunoSEQ multiplex PCR, and TCRdb's table has in-frame clones only and misses some. The data hold roughly 110,000 clones, with 80% to 95% observed a single time. The CDR3 has 14 residues. CDR1 and CDR2 (germline): SGDLS, YYNGEE. V was trimmed by 2 bases and J by 8 bases, leaving 14 bases between them. The V call is TRBV9, the J call TRBJ2-1, with a tentative D call TRBD2 (5 bases). The sequence was obtained from a human donor in good health. Sequences were obtained from non-Treg CD4+ T cells sorted from blood. The CDR3 here is CASSVSSWTDEQFF. CDR3 DNA sequence: TGTGCCAGCAGCGTTTCTAGCTGGACGGATGAGCAGTTCTTC.